This entry lists 23 T cell receptor beta chains sequenced from one sample in a study of PD-1 blockade in classical Hodgkin lymphoma. Brentuximab vedotin exposure varied, and every patient relapsed after autologous stem cell transplantation. TCRdb keeps only in-frame clones here, not all; method: immunoSEQ multiplex PCR. Among 50,000 to 65,000 clones, 88% were seen once, and the ten largest hold less than 6.5%. The source was peripheral blood mononuclear cells (PBMCs), collected before the second cycle of nivolumab. The receptors were sampled from a human donor with classical Hodgkin lymphoma.

CDR3 bases: TGTGCCAGCAGTGTGGAAGGGGGGGTGAACACTGAAGCTTTCTTT. Its protein is CASSVEGGVNTEAFF. The gene calls are TRBV6-1 and TRBJ1-1; a weak D match, TRBD1 (6 bases). Germline V gene lookup returns CDR1 MNHNS and CDR2 SASEGT. Trimming left V 4 bases short and J 0 bases short, with 12 bases between. The CDR3 runs 15 residues.

The chain combines TRBV6-5 with TRBJ2-3; 11 bases align to TRBD2. The CDR3 loop spans 15 amino acids. Germline CDR1 is MNHEY and CDR2 is SVGAGI. Trimming at V came to 7 bases and at J to 10 bases, leaving 13 bases not matched to a gene. The CDR3 sequence: CASTQTSGATLAQYF. Written as DNA, the CDR3 is TGTGCCAGCACCCAGACTAGCGGGGCCACCCTTGCGCAGTATTTT.

This rearrangement joins TRBV7-9 to TRBJ1-4, with D possibly being TRBD1 (5 bases). The CDR3 extends over 15 amino acids. Germline V gene lookup returns CDR1 SEHNR and CDR2 FQNEAQ (reference sequence). The germline V and J ends were trimmed by 6 bases and 11 bases, with 22 bases remaining between them. CDR3 sequence: CASSLDRTAGGKLFF. In DNA form, the CDR3 reads TGTGCCAGCAGTTTGGATCGGACGGCTGGGGGGAAACTGTTTTTT.

This clone was observed a single time. This chain links TRBV9 with TRBJ1-1; D is unclear. V shed 2 bases and J shed 6 bases, with 5 bases lying between them. This CDR3 spans 11 amino acids. Germline-derived CDR1 and CDR2 are SGDLS and YYNGEE. The CDR3 coding sequence is TGTGCCAGCAGCGTCCACCCTGAAGCTTTCTTT. Its protein is CASSVHPEAFF.

Here the CDR3 DNA reads TGTGCCAGCAACAGCGCCGGGACATGGGCCTACAATGAGCAGTTCTTC. This codes for CASNSAGTWAYNEQFF. The V call is TRBV6-6, the J call TRBJ2-1; possible D gene TRBD1, 6 bases. The CDR3 has 16 amino acids. Germline V gene sequence: CDR1 MNHNY, CDR2 SVGAGI (reference sequence). Trimming took off 7 bases at V and 2 bases at J, with 18 bases between the two ends.

The chain employs TRBV5-1 and TRBJ1-6; 7 positions match TRBD1. This CDR3 region has 15 residues. CDR1 and CDR2 from the germline V gene are SGHRS and YFSETQ. V was clipped by 4 bases and J by 8 bases; unmatched bases: 9. The CDR3 nucleotides are TGCGCCAGCAGCCCGGAGGGGGCAGTCGATTCACCCCTCCACTTT. Its translation: CASSPEGAVDSPLHF.

With regard to this clone: This same CDR3 is encoded by further DNA sequences in the sample. This rearrangement joins TRBV7-9 to TRBJ2-7; D remains unclear. Germline V lookup: CDR1 SEHNR, CDR2 FQNEAQ (reference sequence). V lost 1 base and J lost 4, with 5 bases in between. The CDR3 length is 12 residues. The CDR3 loop is CASSLVGYEQYF. In DNA form, the CDR3 reads TGTGCCAGCAGCTTAGTGGGTTACGAGCAGTACTTC.

The chain has TRBV9 and TRBJ1-1; 7 nucleotides align to TRBD1. The CDR3 runs 14 residues. Germline loops: CDR1 SGDLS, CDR2 YYNGEE. Unmatched junction bases numbered 3, after V lost 4 bases and J lost 0 bases. CDR3 loop: CASSYGTVNTEAFF. The CDR3 DNA sequence: TGTGCCAGCAGCTACGGGACAGTGAACACTGAAGCTTTCTTT.

The J gene is TRBJ2-1, the V gene TRBV5-1; 11 bases fit TRBD2. The CDR3 spans 15 residues. Looked up from germline, CDR1 is SGHRS and CDR2 is YFSETQ. The J segment lost 5 bases and the V segment lost 0 bases, leaving 1 base of the junction unmatched. This chain's CDR3 is CASSLGLAGNNEQFF. Written as DNA, the CDR3 is TGCGCCAGCAGCTTGGGACTAGCGGGGAACAATGAGCAGTTCTTC.

V usage is TRBV19 and J usage is TRBJ2-2; 8 bases line up with TRBD1. The CDR3 spans 13 residues. Germline V lookup: CDR1 LNHDA, CDR2 SQIVND (reference sequence). V dropped 6 bases and J dropped 4; count of bases not matched to a gene: 1. For the CDR3, the DNA is TGTGCCAGTAGAGACAGGGGCACCGGGGAGCTGTTTTTT. Its translation is CASRDRGTGELFF.

J is TRBJ2-7 and V is TRBV5-1; D is ambiguous. The CDR3 length is 14 residues. The germline V and J ends were trimmed by 0 bases and 4 bases, with 11 bases remaining between them. Germline V CDR1 and CDR2: SGHRS, YFSETQ. The DNA of the CDR3 is TGCGCCAGCAGCTTGGTGTCTAGTCAGTACGAGCAGTACTTC. Its protein is CASSLVSSQYEQYF.

The gene calls are TRBV21-1 and TRBJ1-4; the table's D call TRBD1 went unverified against the DNA. TRBV21-1 is a known pseudogene. The CDR3 is 17 residues long. The CDR3 sequence: CASSNGQGEQGNEKLFF. CDR3 coding DNA: TGTGCCAGCAGCAATGGTCAGGGGGAGCAGGGTAATGAAAAACTGTTTTTT.

The rearrangement joins TRBV7-8 to TRBJ2-2; D unclear. V lost 6 bases, J lost 2 bases, and 7 bases lay in between. Germline V gives CDR1 SGHVS, CDR2 FQNEAQ. The CDR3 is 13 amino acids. CDR3 coding DNA: TGTGCCAGCAGGGCATTTAACACCGGGGAGCTGTTTTTT. This sequence encodes CASRAFNTGELFF. Full variable domain (rest looked up from reference TRBV7-8 and TRBJ2-2): GAGVSQSPRYKVAKRGQDVALRCDPISGHVSLFWYQQALGQGPEFLTYFQNEAQLDKSGLPSDRFFAERPEGSVSTLKIQRTQQEDSAVYLCASRAFNTGELFFGEGSRLTVL.

As DNA, the CDR3 is TGTGCCAGCAGTGAATACACCGGGGGAAGCACAGATACGCAGTATTTT. It specifies CASSEYTGGSTDTQYF. The chain is built from TRBV25-1 and TRBJ2-3; the D gene is possibly TRBD2 (6 bases). This CDR3 is 16 amino acids long. V lost 0 bases and J 0 bases, leaving 10 bases between the germline ends. In germline, CDR1 is MGHDK, CDR2 SYGVNS.

V usage is TRBV7-3 and J usage is TRBJ1-2; no definite D call. The CDR3 contains 13 residues. The germline gives CDR1 SGHTA, CDR2 FQGTGA. The ends were cut back, 1 base at V and 0 bases at J, with 3 bases in the middle. Written as DNA, the CDR3 is TGTGCCAGCAGCTTAAAGCCTAACTATGGCTACACCTTC. This codes for CASSLKPNYGYTF.

The V and J genes are TRBV14 and TRBJ2-5, with a weak D call TRBD2 (5 bases). The CDR3 is 15 residues long. V dropped 4 bases and J dropped 5 bases, with 17 bases sitting between them. In germline, CDR1 is SGHDN, CDR2 FVKESK. CDR3 sequence reads: CASSRRPSWEETQYF. The CDR3 region has the DNA TGTGCCAGCAGCCGACGGCCCTCTTGGGAGGAGACCCAGTACTTC. Full variable domain (remainder filled in from reference TRBV14 and TRBJ2-5): EAGVTQFPSHSVIEKGQTVTLRCDPISGHDNLYWYRRVMGKEIKFLLHFVKESKQDESGMPNNRFLAERTGGTYSTLKVQPAELEDSGVYFCASSRRPSWEETQYFGPGTRLLVL.

This clone was seen only a few times. The genes are TRBV5-1 and TRBJ2-3, with D perhaps being TRBD1 or TRBD2 (6 bases each). The CDR3 loop spans 15 amino acids. Germline V lookup: CDR1 SGHRS, CDR2 YFSETQ. Trimming took off 4 bases at V and 1 base at J, with 13 bases between the two ends. CDR3 bases: TGCGCCAGCAGCCCAACGGGGGCGGGCACAGATACGCAGTATTTT. As protein: CASSPTGAGTDTQYF. Combining the CDR3 with reference TRBV5-1 and TRBJ2-3 gives the whole variable domain KAGVTQTPRYLIKTRGQQVTLSCSPISGHRSVSWYQQTPGQGLQFLFEYFSETQRNKGNFPGRFSGRQFSNSRSEMNVSTLELGDSALYLCASSPTGAGTDTQYFGPGTRLTVL.

This clone showed up just a few times. In nucleotides, the CDR3 is TGCGCCAGCAGCTCCGACGGGGGACTAACTTACAATGAGCAGTTCTTC. Protein product: CASSSDGGLTYNEQFF. The chain combines TRBV5-1 with TRBJ2-1; 7 nucleotides match TRBD2. Germline values: CDR1 SGHRS, CDR2 YFSETQ. CDR3 length equals 16 residues. Losses at the gene ends were 3 bases for V and 4 bases for J; bases not matched to a gene: 10.

The chain is built from TRBV7-9 and TRBJ2-7; D may be TRBD1 (6 bases). The CDR3 is made up of 14 amino acids. Germline-derived CDR1 and CDR2 are SEHNR and FQNEAQ (reference sequence). Trimming removed 2 bases at V and 5 bases at J, with 13 bases between. The CDR3 region has the DNA TGTGCCAGCAGCTTAACAGGGAATCTGAACGAGCAGTACTTC. Its protein product is CASSLTGNLNEQYF.

The chain employs TRBV5-5 and TRBJ1-5, with 7 bases fitting TRBD1. This CDR3 is built from 15 residues. From germline, CDR1 is SGHKS and CDR2 YYEKEE (reference sequence). With V trimmed by 7 bases and J by 4 bases, 11 bases remained unmatched. The CDR3: CASSPEDRLNQPQHF. In DNA, the CDR3 is TGTGCCAGCTCCCCTGAGGACAGGCTAAATCAGCCCCAGCATTTT.

V is TRBV6-6 and J is TRBJ2-7; D not certain. Germline CDR1 is MNHNY and CDR2 is SVGAGI (reference sequence). This CDR3 contains 13 residues. V gave up 8 bases and J gave up 0 bases, with 11 bases separating them. The CDR3 protein is CASLEPYSYEQYF. In DNA, the CDR3 is TGTGCCAGCCTCGAACCCTACTCCTACGAGCAGTACTTC.

The chain employs TRBV5-5 and TRBJ2-2, with D uncertain. Trimming removed 1 base from V and 1 base from J, with 8 bases in between. The V gene's germline CDR1 is SGHKS and CDR2 YYEKEE (reference sequence). CDR3 length equals 15 residues. DNA of the CDR3: TGTGCCAGCAGCTTGCCTTACAAGAACACCGGGGAGCTGTTTTTT. Residues: CASSLPYKNTGELFF.

This rearrangement joins TRBV4-1 to TRBJ2-7; TRBD2 might be the D (5 bases). The V gene's germline CDR1 is MGHRA and CDR2 YSYEKL. CDR3 size: 16 residues. V was cut by 0 bases and J by 1 base, with 13 bases left in between. CDR3 loop: CASSQDLYGISYEQYF. CDR3 DNA: TGCGCCAGCAGCCAAGATCTTTACGGGATATCCTACGAGCAGTACTTC.